These 23 T cell receptor beta chains came from one sample sequenced in a study of neurological immune-mediated disorders. TCRdb fed the 5' RACE reads into MiXCR, producing one record per CDR3 protein. The table shows about 33,000 distinct CDR3 sequences, with about 1.4% occurring only once. What was sequenced was PBMCs. These receptors were taken from a woman aged 25 to 39 with multiple sclerosis.

This clonotype was seen ten or more times. The chain links TRBV6-2 or TRBV6-3 to TRBJ2-7; D is unresolved. The CDR3 is 13 amino acids. The germline V gene encodes CDR1 MNHEY and CDR2 SVGEGT. With 8 bases removed from V and 5 bases from J, the gap between germline ends came to 16 bases. The CDR3 bases are TGTGCCAGCCGTGGCCTCGCCCGGGACGAGCAGTACTTC. It translates to CASRGLARDEQYF.

In its sample, this clonotype was seen many times. The chain links TRBV5-1 to TRBJ2-5, with D possibly being TRBD2 (6 bases). The V gene's germline CDR1 is SGHRS and CDR2 YFSETQ. The V gene lost 3 bases and the J gene lost 1 base, with 10 bases spanning the gap. The CDR3 consists of 14 residues. As DNA, the CDR3 is TGCGCCAGCAGCTCCGCGGGGATCCAAGAGACCCAGTACTTC. Translation: CASSSAGIQETQYF.

Many counts were recorded for this clonotype. The chain links TRBV27 to TRBJ2-2; D unclear. Germline CDR1 MNHEY, CDR2 SMNVEV (reference sequence). V was clipped by 0 bases and J by 6 bases, with 8 bases between them. This CDR3 is built from 14 residues. CDR3 DNA: TGTGCCAGCAGTTTATCGTGGTCAGCCGGGGAGCTGTTTTTT. Its protein product is CASSLSWSAGELFF.

Many counts were recorded for this clonotype. This CDR3 reads CASSLTPGLRNYGYTF. The DNA for the CDR3 is TGTGCCAGCAGTTTAACCCCGGGACTCAGGAACTATGGCTACACCTTC. This chain joins TRBV12-3 or TRBV12-4 and TRBJ1-2, with a tentative D call TRBD1 (5 bases). The CDR3 is made up of 16 amino acids. Trimming pared 2 bases from V and 2 bases from J, leaving 15 bases between.

This clonotype was detected ten times or more. The gene calls are TRBV6-5 and TRBJ2-1; D gene unclear. V was clipped by 6 bases and J by 4 bases, with 22 bases between them. This CDR3 is built from 17 residues. Germline values: CDR1 MNHEY, CDR2 SVGAGI. CDR3 sequence (DNA): TGTGCCAGCAGAGCCTCGGACCGGAATTCTGAGTACAATGAGCAGTTCTTC. It is translated as CASRASDRNSEYNEQFF.

This clonotype was observed many times. The rearrangement uses TRBV20-1 and TRBJ1-5, with 7 bases identical to TRBD1. The CDR3 has 16 residues. After removal of 6 bases from V and 1 base from J, the junction contained 12 bases not matched to a gene. Per germline, CDR1 DFQATT and CDR2 SNEGSKA (reference sequence). CDR3 region: CSAIKGTASSNQPQHF. Here the CDR3 DNA reads TGCAGTGCGATCAAGGGGACAGCGTCGAGCAATCAGCCCCAGCATTTT.

This clonotype was counted ten times or more. V usage is TRBV6-5 and J usage is TRBJ2-2; 7 positions match TRBD2. The CDR3 has 16 amino acids. The V gene end was trimmed by 1 base and the J gene end by 5 bases; junction bases not matched to a gene: 7. Germline V lookup: CDR1 MNHEY, CDR2 SVGAGI. CDR3 DNA sequence: TGTGCCAGCAGTTACTTCAGGCAGGGAGGGACCGGGGAGCTGTTTTTT. Its translation: CASSYFRQGGTGELFF.

In its sample, this clonotype was seen many times. J is TRBJ2-6 and V is TRBV6-5; D is uncertain. Germline CDR1 MNHEY, CDR2 SVGAGI. With 6 bases removed from V and 1 base from J, the gap between germline ends came to 7 bases. The CDR3 runs to 14 residues. The CDR3 region is CASSRLSGANVLTF. The CDR3 nucleotides are TGTGCCAGCAGCCGATTATCTGGGGCCAACGTCCTGACTTTC.

This clonotype came up a few times. J is TRBJ2-3 and V is TRBV7-3; either TRBD1 or TRBD2 may fit D (5 bases each). This CDR3 region has 15 residues. Germline CDR1 reads SGHTA; CDR2 reads FQGTGA. Trimming pared 1 base from V and 2 bases from J, leaving 10 bases between. CDR3 loop: CASSLSRGTTDTQYF. CDR3 nucleotide sequence: TGTGCCAGCAGCTTAAGTCGGGGCACCACAGATACGCAGTATTTT.

This clonotype was picked up many times. This chain connects TRBV20-1 to TRBJ2-3, with 9 bases lining up with TRBD2. The CDR3 length is 18 residues. Germline CDR1 reads DFQATT; CDR2 reads SNEGSKA (reference sequence). V lost 0 bases, J lost 2 bases, and 12 bases stayed unmatched. The CDR3 region is CSARDLERGGGPTDTQYF. The CDR3 DNA follows: TGCAGTGCTAGAGATCTAGAGCGCGGGGGGGGACCCACAGATACGCAGTATTTT.

This clonotype was counted at least ten times. CDR3 bases: TGTGCCAGCAGGCAGGGGGCGAGTGAGCAGTACTTC. Amino acids: CASRQGASEQYF. The V and J genes are TRBV6-5 and TRBJ2-7; 8 positions match TRBD1. Losses at the gene ends were 6 bases for V and 7 bases for J; bases not matched to a gene: 5. The V gene's germline CDR1 is MNHEY and CDR2 SVGAGI. The CDR3 is 12 amino acids.

In its sample, this clonotype was seen many times. A read error may produce the germline difference seen at one junction end. V usage is TRBV20-1 and J usage is TRBJ1-2, with D possibly matching TRBD1 (6 bases). Germline lookup yields CDR1 DFQATT and CDR2 SNEGSKA (reference sequence). The CDR3 has 11 amino acids. The CDR3: CSARESWGHLF. CDR3 nucleotides: TGCAGTGCTAGAGAGAGCTGGGGGCACCTTTTC.

The sample holds many counts of this clonotype. The V and J genes are TRBV12-3 or TRBV12-4 and TRBJ1-5; 7 nucleotides agree with TRBD1. The CDR3 length is 15 residues. J lost 4 bases, V lost 6 bases, and 9 bases had no gene match. CDR3 sequence reads: CASRATGTGNQPQHF. CDR3 sequence (DNA): TGTGCCAGCAGGGCGACAGGGACGGGTAATCAGCCCCAGCATTTT.

Ten or more counts support this clonotype. The chain uses TRBV7-2 and TRBJ1-5; D may be TRBD1 (6 bases). CDR3 size: 13 residues. Trimming cost V 11 bases and J 4 bases, with 15 bases left between them. Germline CDR1 SGHTA, CDR2 FQGNSA. CDR3 DNA sequence: TGTGCCGGGCGCGGGGGGCCGAATCAGCCCCAGCATTTT. It translates to CAGRGGPNQPQHF.

This clonotype was counted many times. This chain joins TRBV20-1 and TRBJ2-1; D assignment may be TRBD1 or TRBD2 (5 bases each). The germline V gene encodes CDR1 DFQATT and CDR2 SNEGSKA (reference sequence). V was trimmed by 6 bases and J by 13 bases, leaving 19 bases between them. CDR3 size: 12 residues. CDR3 DNA: TGCAGTGCCCACCCCCCGGGACCTCTCCAGTTCTTC. Protein sequence: CSAHPPGPLQFF.

This clonotype came up a few times. The chain is built from TRBV15 and TRBJ1-1; a weak D match, TRBD1 (5 bases). The CDR3 has 13 residues. The V gene's germline CDR1 is LNHNV and CDR2 YYDKDF (reference sequence). V dropped 6 bases and J dropped 2 bases, with 10 bases sitting between them. The CDR3 bases are TGTGCCACCAGGCCTGGGGGTAACACTGAAGCTTTCTTT. The encoded protein is CATRPGGNTEAFF.

CDR3 coding DNA: TGTGCCATCACCGGGACAGGCGACTCTGGGGCCAACGTCCTGACTTTC. Protein product: CAITGTGDSGANVLTF. This chain uses TRBV7-6 with TRBJ2-6; 8 bases agree with TRBD1. CDR1 and CDR2 (germline): SGHVS, FNYEAQ. Unmatched junction bases numbered 8, after V lost 10 bases and J lost 0 bases. The CDR3 runs to 16 residues.

In this sample, this clonotype turned up many times. The V call is TRBV5-1, the J call TRBJ2-3; no firm D call. The CDR3 spans 14 residues. Germline V gives CDR1 SGHRS, CDR2 YFSETQ. The germline V and J ends were trimmed by 4 bases and 5 bases, with 14 bases remaining between them. The CDR3 coding sequence is TGCGCCAGCAGCCGGGCCCTAGGCCAAGATACGCAGTATTTT. Its protein product is CASSRALGQDTQYF.

The count of this clonotype is one. This chain links TRBV6-5 with TRBJ1-6, with a tentative D call TRBD1 (6 bases). The germline V gene has CDR1 MNHEY and CDR2 SVGAGI. The CDR3 runs 15 residues. Trimming took off 2 bases at V and 9 bases at J, with 14 bases between the two ends. The CDR3 region is CASSYQGSGASPLHF. The CDR3 region has the DNA TGTGCCAGCAGTTACCAGGGGTCTGGGGCTTCACCCCTCCACTTT.

This clonotype was counted ten times or more. CDR3 protein: CASSLGTSGGQQSQYF. CDR3 nucleotide sequence: TGTGCCAGCAGCTTAGGCACTAGCGGGGGGCAACAATCCCAGTACTTC. The genes are TRBV7-2 and TRBJ2-5, with 12 bases matching TRBD2. This CDR3 comprises 16 residues. CDR1 and CDR2 from the germline V gene are SGHTA and FQGNSA. V was clipped by 1 base and J by 9 bases; unmatched bases: 9. Full variable domain (missing parts from reference TRBV7-2 and TRBJ2-5): GAGVSQSPSNKVTEKGKDVELRCDPISGHTALYWYRQSLGQGLEFLIYFQGNSAPDKSGLPSDRFSAERTGGSVSTLTIQRTQQEDSAVYLCASSLGTSGGQQSQYFGPGTRLLVL.

In this sample, this clonotype turned up many times. V gene TRBV20-1 combines with J gene TRBJ1-2; 8 bases line up with TRBD1. CDR3 length: 14 residues. Germline CDR1 reads DFQATT; CDR2 reads SNEGSKA (reference sequence). V lost 7 bases to trimming and J lost 3 bases; unmatched junction nucleotides: 10. In DNA form, the CDR3 reads TGCAGTGGTACAGGGGGAGGAAAGGACTATGGCTACACCTTC. This translates into CSGTGGGKDYGYTF.

This clonotype was found many times. The rearrangement joins TRBV5-4 to TRBJ2-3; no clear D. V was trimmed by 0 bases and J by 5 bases, leaving 1 base between them. This CDR3 spans 11 amino acids. Looked up from germline, CDR1 is SGHNT and CDR2 is YYREEE (reference sequence). The CDR3: CASSLEDTQYF. CDR3 bases: TGTGCCAGCAGCTTGGAAGATACGCAGTATTTT.

Ten or more counts support this clonotype. This rearrangement joins TRBV20-1 to TRBJ2-3, with 7 nucleotides matching TRBD2. The CDR3 spans 15 residues. CDR1 is DFQATT and CDR2 is SNEGSKA in the germline V gene (reference sequence). V trimming: 0 bases; J trimming: 5 bases; junction bases outside the gene matches: 8. Written as DNA, the CDR3 is TGCAGTGCTAGAGATGGAGCGGGGAGCGTAGATACGCAGTATTTT. Translating it yields CSARDGAGSVDTQYF.